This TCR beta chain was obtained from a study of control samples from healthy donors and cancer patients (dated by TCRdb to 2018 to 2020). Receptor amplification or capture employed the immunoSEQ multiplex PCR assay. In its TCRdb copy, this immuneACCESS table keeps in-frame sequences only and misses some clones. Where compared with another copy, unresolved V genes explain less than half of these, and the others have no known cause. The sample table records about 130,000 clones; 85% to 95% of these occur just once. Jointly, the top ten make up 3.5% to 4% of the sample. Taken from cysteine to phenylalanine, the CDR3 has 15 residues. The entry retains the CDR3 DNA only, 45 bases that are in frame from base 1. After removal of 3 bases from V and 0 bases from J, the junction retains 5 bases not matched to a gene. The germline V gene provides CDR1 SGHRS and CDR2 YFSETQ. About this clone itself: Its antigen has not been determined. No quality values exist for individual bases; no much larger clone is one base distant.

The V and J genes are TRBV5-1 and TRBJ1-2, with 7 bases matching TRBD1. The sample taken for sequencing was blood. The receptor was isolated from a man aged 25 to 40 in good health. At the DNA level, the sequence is TGCGCCAGCAGCTACCGGACAGGAGCTAACTATGGCTACACCTTC. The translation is CASSYRTGANYGYTF. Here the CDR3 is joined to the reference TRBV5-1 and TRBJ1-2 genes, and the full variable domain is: KAGVTQTPRYLIKTRGQQVTLSCSPISGHRSVSWYQQTPGQGLQFLFEYFSETQRNKGNFPGRFSGRQFSNSRSEMNVSTLELGDSALYLCASSYRTGANYGYTFGSGTRLTVV.